In this sample, the clone carrying this T cell receptor (beta chain) turned up many times. These data come from a study of beta chain features in type 1 diabetes. Expressed TCRB transcripts got sequenced, as all isolated RNA was reverse transcribed. The protocol was immunoSEQ multiplex PCR, while the TCRdb copy is restricted to in-frame clones and leaves out a portion. The profile shows some 300,000 clones, approximately 8.1% of them singletons. Germline V gene lookup returns CDR1 SNHLY and CDR2 FYNNEI. V lost 6 bases to trimming and J lost 5 bases; unmatched junction nucleotides: 6. The CDR3 is made up of 13 amino acids.

The receptor was isolated from a woman aged 18 to 35 in good health. Sequencing was performed on central memory CD4+ T cells from blood. The rearrangement joins TRBV2 to TRBJ1-1; 7 nucleotides agree with TRBD1. The CDR3 sequence is CASRALTGTEAFF. CDR3 sequence (DNA): TGTGCCAGCAGGGCGTTGACAGGGACTGAAGCTTTCTTT.